What follows is one T cell receptor (beta chain) and its context. The repertoire was sequenced with immunoSEQ multiplex PCR; TCRdb's copy has only in-frame clones and lacks some. The table includes roughly 180,000 clones, around 88% detected once. This sample was included in a study of Ad26.COV2.S vaccination and SARS-CoV-2 variants. The V end was cut by 5 bases, the J end by 1 base, with 11 bases between. The CDR3 loop spans 14 amino acids. CDR1 is LNHDA, CDR2 SQIVND, per germline (reference sequence). The chain couples TRBV19 to TRBJ1-2; no clear D gene. The receptor was isolated from a human donor who had recovered from COVID-19. The material was peripheral blood, obtained after recovery from COVID-19. The CDR3 coding sequence is TGTGCCAGTAGTCCAGGCCCCCTTAACTATGGCTACACCTTC. It translates to CASSPGPLNYGYTF.